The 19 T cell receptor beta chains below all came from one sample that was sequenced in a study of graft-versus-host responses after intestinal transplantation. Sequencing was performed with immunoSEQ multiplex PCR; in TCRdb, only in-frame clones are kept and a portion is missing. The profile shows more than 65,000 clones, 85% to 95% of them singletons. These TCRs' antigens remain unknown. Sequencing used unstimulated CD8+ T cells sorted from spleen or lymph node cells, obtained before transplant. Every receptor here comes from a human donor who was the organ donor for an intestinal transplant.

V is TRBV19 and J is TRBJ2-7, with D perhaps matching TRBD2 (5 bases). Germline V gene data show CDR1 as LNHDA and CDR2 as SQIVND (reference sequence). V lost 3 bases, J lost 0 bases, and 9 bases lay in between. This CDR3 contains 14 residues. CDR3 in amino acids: CASSIAGNSYEQYF. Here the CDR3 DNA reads TGTGCCAGTAGTATCGCCGGGAACTCCTACGAGCAGTACTTC.

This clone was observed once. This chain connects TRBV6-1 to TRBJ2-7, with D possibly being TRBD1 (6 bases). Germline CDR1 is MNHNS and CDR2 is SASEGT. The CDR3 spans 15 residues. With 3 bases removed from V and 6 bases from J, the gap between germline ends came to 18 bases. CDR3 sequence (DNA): TGTGCCAGCAGTGACACTACAGGGAGTTTACGCGAGCAGTACTTC. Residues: CASSDTTGSLREQYF.

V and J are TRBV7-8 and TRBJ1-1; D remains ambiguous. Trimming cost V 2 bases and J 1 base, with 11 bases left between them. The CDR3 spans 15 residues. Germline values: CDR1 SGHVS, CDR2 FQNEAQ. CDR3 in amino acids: CASSLIVTGNTEAFF. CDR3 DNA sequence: TGTGCCAGCAGCTTAATCGTAACGGGGAACACTGAAGCTTTCTTT.

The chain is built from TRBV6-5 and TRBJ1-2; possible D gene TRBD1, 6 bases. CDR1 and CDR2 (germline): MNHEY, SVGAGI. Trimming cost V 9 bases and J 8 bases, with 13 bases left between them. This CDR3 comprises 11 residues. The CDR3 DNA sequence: TGTGCCAGTGGCGGGGGCCGGGGCTACACCTTC. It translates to CASGGGRGYTF.

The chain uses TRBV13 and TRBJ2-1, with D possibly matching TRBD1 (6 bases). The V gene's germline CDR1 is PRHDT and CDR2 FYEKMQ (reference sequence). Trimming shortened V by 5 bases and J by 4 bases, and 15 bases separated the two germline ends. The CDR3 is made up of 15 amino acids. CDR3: CASSESTGKYNEQFF. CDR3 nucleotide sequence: TGTGCCAGCAGCGAAAGTACAGGGAAGTACAATGAGCAGTTCTTC.

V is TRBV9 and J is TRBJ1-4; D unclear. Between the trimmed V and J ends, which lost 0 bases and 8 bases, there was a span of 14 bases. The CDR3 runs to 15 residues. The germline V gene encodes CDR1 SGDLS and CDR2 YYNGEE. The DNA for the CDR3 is TGTGCCAGCAGCGTAGGGTATCTATCAGAAGAAAAACTGTTTTTT. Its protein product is CASSVGYLSEEKLFF.

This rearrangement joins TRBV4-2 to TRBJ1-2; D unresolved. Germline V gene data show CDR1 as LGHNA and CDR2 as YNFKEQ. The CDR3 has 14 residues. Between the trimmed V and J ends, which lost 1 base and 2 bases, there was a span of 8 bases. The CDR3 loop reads CASSQGGGNYGYTF. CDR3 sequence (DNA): TGTGCCAGCAGCCAAGGAGGAGGGAACTATGGCTACACCTTC.

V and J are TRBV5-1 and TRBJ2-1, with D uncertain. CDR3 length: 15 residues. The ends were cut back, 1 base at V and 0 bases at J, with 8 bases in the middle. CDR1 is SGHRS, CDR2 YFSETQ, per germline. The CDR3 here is CASSLHKSSYNEQFF. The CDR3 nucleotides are TGCGCCAGCAGCTTGCACAAGAGCTCCTACAATGAGCAGTTCTTC. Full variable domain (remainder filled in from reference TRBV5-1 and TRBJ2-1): KAGVTQTPRYLIKTRGQQVTLSCSPISGHRSVSWYQQTPGQGLQFLFEYFSETQRNKGNFPGRFSGRQFSNSRSEMNVSTLELGDSALYLCASSLHKSSYNEQFFGPGTRLTVL.

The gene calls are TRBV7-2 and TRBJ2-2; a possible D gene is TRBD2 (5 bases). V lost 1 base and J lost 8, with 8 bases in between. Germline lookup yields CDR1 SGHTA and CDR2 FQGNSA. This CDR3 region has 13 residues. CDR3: CASSLGLAGELFF. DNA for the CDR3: TGTGCCAGCAGCTTAGGTCTAGCTGGGGAGCTGTTTTTT.

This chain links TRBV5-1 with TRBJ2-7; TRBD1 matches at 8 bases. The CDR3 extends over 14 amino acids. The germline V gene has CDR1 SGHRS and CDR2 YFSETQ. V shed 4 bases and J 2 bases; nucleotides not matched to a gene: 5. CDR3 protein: CASSDRDRPYEQYF. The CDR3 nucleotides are TGCGCCAGCAGCGACCGGGACAGGCCCTACGAGCAGTACTTC. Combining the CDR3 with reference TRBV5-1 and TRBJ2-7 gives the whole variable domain KAGVTQTPRYLIKTRGQQVTLSCSPISGHRSVSWYQQTPGQGLQFLFEYFSETQRNKGNFPGRFSGRQFSNSRSEMNVSTLELGDSALYLCASSDRDRPYEQYFGPGTRLTVT.

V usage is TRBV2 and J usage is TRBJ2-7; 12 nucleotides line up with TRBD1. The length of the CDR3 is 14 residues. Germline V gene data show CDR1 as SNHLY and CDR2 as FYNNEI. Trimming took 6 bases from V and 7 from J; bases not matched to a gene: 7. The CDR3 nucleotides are TGTGCCAGCAGGGAGGGACAGGGGGCAGAAGAGCAGTACTTC. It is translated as CASREGQGAEEQYF.

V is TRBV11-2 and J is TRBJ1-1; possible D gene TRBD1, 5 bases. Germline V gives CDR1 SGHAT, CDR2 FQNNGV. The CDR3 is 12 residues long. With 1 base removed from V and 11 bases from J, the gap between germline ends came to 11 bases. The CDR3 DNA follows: TGTGCCAGCAGCTTAGGCACCCCAGGGGCTTTCTTT. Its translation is CASSLGTPGAFF.

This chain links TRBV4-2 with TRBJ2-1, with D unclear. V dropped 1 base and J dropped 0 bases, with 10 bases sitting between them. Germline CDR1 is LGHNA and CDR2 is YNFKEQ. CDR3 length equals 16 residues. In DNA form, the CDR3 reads TGTGCCAGCAGCCAAGGAAGGTCCAACTCCTACAATGAGCAGTTCTTC. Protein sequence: CASSQGRSNSYNEQFF.

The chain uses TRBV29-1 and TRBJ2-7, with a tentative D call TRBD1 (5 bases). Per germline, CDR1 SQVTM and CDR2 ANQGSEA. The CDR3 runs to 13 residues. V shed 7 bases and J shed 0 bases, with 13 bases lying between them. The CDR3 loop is CSGWTPSSYEQYF. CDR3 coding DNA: TGCAGCGGCTGGACACCGAGCTCCTACGAGCAGTACTTC.

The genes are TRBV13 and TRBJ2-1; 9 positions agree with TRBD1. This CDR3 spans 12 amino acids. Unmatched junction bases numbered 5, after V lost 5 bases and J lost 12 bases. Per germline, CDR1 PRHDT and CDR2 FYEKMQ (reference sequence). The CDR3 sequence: CASSRGTGMQFF. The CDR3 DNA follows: TGTGCCAGCAGCCGCGGGACAGGGATGCAGTTCTTC.

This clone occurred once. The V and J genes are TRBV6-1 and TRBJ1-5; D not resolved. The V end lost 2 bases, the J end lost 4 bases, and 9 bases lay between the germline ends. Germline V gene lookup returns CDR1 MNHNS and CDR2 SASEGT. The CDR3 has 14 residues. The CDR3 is CASSEWAENQPQHF. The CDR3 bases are TGTGCCAGCAGTGAATGGGCAGAGAATCAGCCCCAGCATTTT.

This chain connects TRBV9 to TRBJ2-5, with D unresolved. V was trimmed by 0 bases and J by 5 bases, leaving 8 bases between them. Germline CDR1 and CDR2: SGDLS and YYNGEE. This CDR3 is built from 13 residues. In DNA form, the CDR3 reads TGTGCCAGCAGCGTAGACGCCGGCGAGACCCAGTACTTC. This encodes CASSVDAGETQYF.

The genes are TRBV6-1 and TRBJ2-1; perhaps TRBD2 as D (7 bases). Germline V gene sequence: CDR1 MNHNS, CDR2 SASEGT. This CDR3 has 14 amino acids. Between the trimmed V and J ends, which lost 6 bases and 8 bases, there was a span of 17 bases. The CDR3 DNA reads TGTGCCAGCAGCGGGGGGCCCCTTTTCGATGAGCAGTTCTTC. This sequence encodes CASSGGPLFDEQFF.

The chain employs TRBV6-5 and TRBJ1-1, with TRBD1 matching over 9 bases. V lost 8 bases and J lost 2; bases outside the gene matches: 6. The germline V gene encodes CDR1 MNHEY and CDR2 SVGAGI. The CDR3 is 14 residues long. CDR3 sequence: CASGTGWPNTEAFF. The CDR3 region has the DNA TGTGCCAGCGGGACAGGGTGGCCAAACACTGAAGCTTTCTTT.